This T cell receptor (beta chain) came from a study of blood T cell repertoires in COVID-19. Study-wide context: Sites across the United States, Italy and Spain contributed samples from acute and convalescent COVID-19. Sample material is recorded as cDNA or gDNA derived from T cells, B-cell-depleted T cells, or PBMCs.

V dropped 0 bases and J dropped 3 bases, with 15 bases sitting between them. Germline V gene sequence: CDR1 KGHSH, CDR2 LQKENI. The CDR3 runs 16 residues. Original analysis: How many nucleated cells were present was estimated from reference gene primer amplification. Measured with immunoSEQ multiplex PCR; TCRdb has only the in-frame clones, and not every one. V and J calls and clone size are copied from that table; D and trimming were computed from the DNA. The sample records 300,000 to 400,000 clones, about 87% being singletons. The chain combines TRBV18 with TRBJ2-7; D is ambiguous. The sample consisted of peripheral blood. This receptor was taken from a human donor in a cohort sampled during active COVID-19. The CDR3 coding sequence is TGTGCCAGCTCACCACCTATTTTGAGACATTACTACGAGCAGTACTTC. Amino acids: CASSPPILRHYYEQYF.